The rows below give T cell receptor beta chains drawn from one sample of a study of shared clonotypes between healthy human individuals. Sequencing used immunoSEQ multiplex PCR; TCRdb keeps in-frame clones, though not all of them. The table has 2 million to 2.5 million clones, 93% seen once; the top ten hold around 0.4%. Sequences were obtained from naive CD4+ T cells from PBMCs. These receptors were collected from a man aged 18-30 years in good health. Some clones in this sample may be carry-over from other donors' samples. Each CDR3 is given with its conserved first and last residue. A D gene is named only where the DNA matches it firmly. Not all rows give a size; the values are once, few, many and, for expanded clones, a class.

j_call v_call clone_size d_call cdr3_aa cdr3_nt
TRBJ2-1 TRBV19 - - CASSIPPYNEQFF TGTGCCAGTAGTATTCCTCCCTACAATGAGCAGTTCTTC
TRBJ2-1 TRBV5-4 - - CASSLVGRREQFF TGTGCCAGCAGCTTGGTTGGTCGGCGTGAGCAGTTCTTC
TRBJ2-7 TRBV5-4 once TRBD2 CASSLGGLANYEQYF TGTGCCAGCAGCTTGGGGGGACTAGCCAACTACGAGCAGTACTTC
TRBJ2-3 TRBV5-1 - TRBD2 CASSWLAGAVDTQYF TGCGCCAGCAGCTGGCTAGCGGGAGCGGTAGATACGCAGTATTTT
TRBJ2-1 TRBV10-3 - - CATSYAGNPIMEQFF TGTGCCACTTCTTACGCCGGGAACCCTATTATGGAGCAGTTCTTC
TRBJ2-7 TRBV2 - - CASSPTYEQYF TGTGCCAGCAGTCCCACCTACGAGCAGTACTTC
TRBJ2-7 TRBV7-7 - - CASSLGGGLEQYF TGTGCCAGCAGCTTAGGTGGAGGGCTCGAGCAGTACTTC
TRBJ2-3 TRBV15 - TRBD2 CATSPTPGLAGSRDTQYF TGTGCCACCAGCCCTACCCCGGGACTAGCGGGATCACGTGATACGCAGTATTTT
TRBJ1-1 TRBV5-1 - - CASSLVWGTEAFF TGCGCCAGCAGCTTGGTTTGGGGCACTGAAGCTTTCTTT
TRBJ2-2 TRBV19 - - CASSPLPPPTGELFF TGTGCCAGTAGTCCCCTACCTCCCCCCACCGGGGAGCTGTTTTTT
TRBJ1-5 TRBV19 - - CASSSGNRVNQPQHF TGTGCCAGTTCATCTGGAAACAGGGTGAATCAGCCCCAGCATTTT
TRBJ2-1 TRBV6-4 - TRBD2 CASSDSRRSPTGGGYNEQFF TGTGCCAGCAGTGACTCGAGAAGATCCCCGACGGGAGGGGGGTACAATGAGCAGTTCTTC
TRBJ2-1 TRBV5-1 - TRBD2 CASSLLAGPYNEQFF TGCGCCAGCAGCTTACTAGCGGGGCCCTACAATGAGCAGTTCTTC
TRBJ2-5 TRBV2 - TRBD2 CASSGPSGTRTETQYF TGTGCCAGCAGTGGCCCCTCCGGGACTAGGACGGAGACCCAGTACTTC
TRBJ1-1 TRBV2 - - CASALLAEAFF TGTGCCAGCGCCCTTTTGGCTGAAGCTTTCTTT
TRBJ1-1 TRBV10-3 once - CAISESRGGLGTEAFF TGTGCCATCAGTGAGTCCCGTGGGGGGTTGGGCACTGAAGCTTTCTTT
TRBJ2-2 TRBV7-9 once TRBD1 CASSHDRGSGTGELFF TGTGCCAGCAGCCACGACAGGGGGTCGGGGACCGGGGAGCTGTTTTTT
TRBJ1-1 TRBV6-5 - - CASSSWGTEAFF TGTGCCAGCAGTTCATGGGGGACTGAAGCTTTCTTT
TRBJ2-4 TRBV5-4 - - CASSGHDRDPQLAKNIQYF TGTGCCAGCAGCGGCCATGACCGGGACCCCCAACTAGCCAAAAACATTCAGTACTTC
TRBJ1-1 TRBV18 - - CASSPFGRYDTEAFF TGTGCCAGCTCACCCTTCGGCAGGTACGACACTGAAGCTTTCTTT
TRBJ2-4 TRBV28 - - CASSFYRGNIQYF TGTGCCAGCAGTTTTTATCGCGGAAACATTCAGTACTTC
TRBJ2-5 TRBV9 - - CASSVDGMGGQGAVETQYF TGTGCCAGCAGCGTAGACGGGATGGGAGGGCAGGGGGCTGTGGAGACCCAGTACTTC
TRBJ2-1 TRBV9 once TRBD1 CASSAYRGSYNEQFF TGTGCCAGCAGCGCTTACAGGGGTTCCTACAATGAGCAGTTCTTC
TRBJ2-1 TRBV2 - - CASSNSLSYNEQFF TGTGCCAGCAGTAATAGTCTCTCCTACAATGAGCAGTTCTTC
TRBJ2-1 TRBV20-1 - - CSARGYEQFF TGCAGTGCTAGGGGCTACGAGCAGTTCTTC
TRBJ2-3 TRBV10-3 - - CAISEANGPLETDTQYF TGTGCCATCAGTGAGGCGAACGGCCCTCTTGAGACAGATACGCAGTATTTT
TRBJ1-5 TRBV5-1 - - CASSLEGVSNQPQHF TGCGCCAGCAGCTTAGAGGGAGTCAGCAATCAGCCCCAGCATTTT
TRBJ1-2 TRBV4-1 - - CASSQDQEGTNGYTF TGCGCCAGCAGCCAAGATCAAGAGGGTACGAATGGCTACACCTTC
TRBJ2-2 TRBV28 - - CASSLRTTGTGELFF TGTGCCAGCAGTTTACGCACCACGGGGACCGGGGAGCTGTTTTTT
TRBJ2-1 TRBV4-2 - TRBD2 CASSPTLAGVLYEQFF TGTGCCAGCAGCCCGACGTTAGCGGGAGTATTATATGAGCAGTTCTTC
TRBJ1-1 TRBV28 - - CASSPPGETEAFF TGTGCCAGCAGCCCCCCAGGGGAGACTGAAGCTTTCTTT
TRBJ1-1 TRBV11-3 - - CASSWDTNTEAFF TGTGCCAGCAGCTGGGACACAAACACTGAAGCTTTCTTT
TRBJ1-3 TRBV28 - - CASSSPGDYNPGYPIYF TGTGCCAGCAGTTCCCCCGGGGACTACAACCCCGGGTATCCCATATATTTT
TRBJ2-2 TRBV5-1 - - CASSLARGYTGELFF TGCGCCAGCAGCTTGGCCAGGGGCTACACCGGGGAGCTGTTTTTT
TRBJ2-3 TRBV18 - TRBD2 CASSPLGRLAGATDTQYF TGTGCCAGCTCACCACTCGGGAGACTAGCGGGAGCAACAGATACGCAGTATTTT
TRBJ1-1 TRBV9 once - CASSYNPMNTEAFF TGTGCCAGCAGTTATAACCCCATGAACACTGAAGCTTTCTTT
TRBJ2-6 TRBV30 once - CAWRDNSGANVLTF TGTGCCTGGAGAGATAACTCTGGGGCCAACGTCCTGACTTTC
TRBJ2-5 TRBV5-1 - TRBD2 CASSYQFGTSGGGTQYF TGCGCCAGCAGCTACCAGTTCGGGACTAGCGGGGGGGGCACCCAGTACTTC
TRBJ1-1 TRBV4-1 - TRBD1 CASSHPGQGSTEAFF TGCGCCAGCAGCCATCCGGGACAGGGTAGCACTGAAGCTTTCTTT
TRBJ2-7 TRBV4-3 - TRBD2 CASSQDFGMILAGSSYEQYF TGCGCCAGCAGCCAAGACTTTGGGATGATTCTAGCGGGAAGCTCCTACGAGCAGTACTTC
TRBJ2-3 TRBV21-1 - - CASSKLAADTQYF TGTGCCAGCAGCAAACTAGCTGCAGATACGCAGTATTTT
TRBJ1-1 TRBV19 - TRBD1 CASSIKVGRGEGKAFF TGTGCCAGTAGTATAAAGGTTGGCAGGGGGGAGGGGAAAGCTTTCTTT
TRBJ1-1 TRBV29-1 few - CSAGNGENTEAFF TGCAGCGCGGGAAACGGAGAGAACACTGAAGCTTTCTTT
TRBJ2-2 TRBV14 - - CASRRTHYTGELFF TGTGCCAGCAGACGGACACATTACACCGGGGAGCTGTTTTTT
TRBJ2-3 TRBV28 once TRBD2 CASSLLGGRGSDTQYF TGTGCCAGCAGTTTATTGGGAGGGCGGGGGTCAGATACGCAGTATTTT
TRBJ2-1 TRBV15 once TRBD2 CATSRGSTSGSINEQFF TGTGCCACCAGCAGAGGGTCGACTAGCGGGAGCATCAATGAGCAGTTCTTC
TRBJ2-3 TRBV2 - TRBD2 CATHKGSGRADTQYF TGTGCCACCCATAAGGGGAGCGGGAGGGCGGATACGCAGTATTTT